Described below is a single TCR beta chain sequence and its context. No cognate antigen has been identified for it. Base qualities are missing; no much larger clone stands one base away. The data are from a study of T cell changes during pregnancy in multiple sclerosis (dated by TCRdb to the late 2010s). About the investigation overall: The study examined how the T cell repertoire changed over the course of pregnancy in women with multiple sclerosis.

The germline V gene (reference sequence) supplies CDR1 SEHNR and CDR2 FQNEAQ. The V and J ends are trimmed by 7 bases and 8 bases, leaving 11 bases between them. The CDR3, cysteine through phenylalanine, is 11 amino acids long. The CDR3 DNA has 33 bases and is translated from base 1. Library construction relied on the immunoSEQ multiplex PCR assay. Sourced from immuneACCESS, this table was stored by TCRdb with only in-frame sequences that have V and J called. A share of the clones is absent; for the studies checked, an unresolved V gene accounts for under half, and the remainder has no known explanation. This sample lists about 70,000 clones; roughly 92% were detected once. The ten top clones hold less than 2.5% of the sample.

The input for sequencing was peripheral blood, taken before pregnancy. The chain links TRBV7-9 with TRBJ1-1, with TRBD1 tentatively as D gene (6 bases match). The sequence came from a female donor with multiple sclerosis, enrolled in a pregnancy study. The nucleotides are TGTGCCAGCACCCATGGGGGCGAAGCTTTCTTT. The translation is CASTHGGEAFF.